This paragraph reports one T cell receptor beta chain. Its matching antigen is unknown. Using immunoSEQ multiplex PCR, the repertoire was profiled, and TCRdb retains in-frame clones only, with some absent. The table lists about 67,000 clones, more than 75% of them singletons. These data originate in a study of OX40 agonist ivuxolimab in advanced cancers. The V end was cut by 6 bases, the J end by 0 bases, with 15 bases between. The CDR3 has 16 residues. Germline V gene data show CDR1 as MNHEY and CDR2 as SMNVEV (reference sequence). General study results and limits: The study did not work out the antigen specificity of the expanded peripheral T cells. Expansion of clones was among the lowest in partial responders at 0.1-3.0 mg/kg.

The source was CD4+ or CD8+ T cells sorted from blood, collected in a trial of the OX40 agonist ivuxolimab. The sequence was obtained from an adult with an advanced solid tumor such as melanoma, head and neck, liver or kidney cancer. The rearrangement joins TRBV27 to TRBJ2-1; possibly TRBD2 for D (6 bases). The CDR3 loop is CASSPLSGYSYNEQFF. As DNA, the CDR3 is TGTGCCAGCAGCCCATTAAGCGGGTACTCCTACAATGAGCAGTTCTTC.